This T cell receptor (beta chain) was retrieved from a study of blood T cells in healthy people across ages (dated by TCRdb to about 2015). Notes on the research overall: In model experiments, roughly one uniquely barcoded TCR beta cDNA molecule per two T cells was captured by template switching. Age-related changes in TCR beta repertoire diversity were measured in the study by deep sequencing normalized with unique cDNA molecular identifiers. Donors were grouped into four age groups: young (average roughly 15 years), middle-aged (39), aged (about 60) and long-lived (about 90). To avoid experimental bias, donors of different ages were randomly spread across the sequencing lanes. Two additional independent replicas of 1 million unique cDNA reads from the same blood draw were analyzed for two donors (one aged 18 to 30 and one aged 80 or older). Broad study findings and their caveats: Estimates of total diversity based on one million sequenced T cells were considered lower bounds and underestimates. Observed TCR beta diversity per million T cells fell roughly linearly with age, and a significant reduction was already apparent by age about 38. Since profiling was done on bulk unsorted PBMCs, naive and antigen-experienced compartments could not be conclusively compared. Because the CMV infection status of the donors was unknown, age-related changes in expanded clonotypes may potentially have been confounded. A strong correlation was found between observed TCR beta diversity and the percentage of naive T cells measured by flow cytometry. Compared with the aged group, the long-lived group had more naive CD4+ T cells, fewer expanded clones and increased TCR diversity, a pattern suggesting age selection.

Including cysteine and phenylalanine, the CDR3 has 16 amino acids. The read is trimmed to its CDR3 DNA, 48 bases read in frame from base 1. V is pared back by 3 bases and J by 0 bases, with 11 bases lying between the germline termini. From a lookup of the germline V gene (reference sequence), CDR1 and CDR2 are LGHDT and YNNKEL. The library was produced with 5' RACE. Sequencing used an Illumina HiSeq 2500. A second PCR of roughly 6 to 11 cycles was run with a J-beta primer mix and a sample-barcoded 5' primer. A unique molecular identifier was introduced onto each TCR beta cDNA molecule by a template-switch 5' adaptor carrying 12 random nucleotides. At least 2.5 million CDR3-containing paired-end reads were obtained from each sample. First-strand cDNA synthesis was performed from all RNA using the Mint cDNA synthesis kit, with priming by a TRBC-specific oligonucleotide. After uracil-DNA glycosylase treatment, a first 18-cycle PCR used universal primers M1SS and BC2_uni_R on all cDNA. Turning to the authors' computational methods: For normalization, 1 million high-quality reads were randomly selected from each sample, with every read carrying a distinct molecular identifier. Instead of being binned into consensus sequences, reads with shared molecular identifiers were discarded. MiTCR, run with a Q25 quality threshold and the strictest error-elimination algorithm, handled CDR3 identification, clonotype clustering and error correction. A nonparametric unseen species model with Euler transformation was used to estimate lower-bound total TCR beta diversity. TCRdb cleaned the public reads at Q25 with fastp, built clones with MiXCR and kept in-frame beta chains. Merged by CDR3 protein, the rows form single entries marked with the most common genes and DNA. V and J calls and clone size were set by TCRdb, not the authors. For this sample there are 800,000 to 950,000 distinct CDR3 sequences; around 48% appear just once. The ten top clones hold under 15% of the sample.

This clonotype has only a few counts. Its binding antigen is unknown. Base qualities were left out, and no much larger clone turns up one base away. Donors were approximately 42 systemically healthy Caucasian individuals from Russia aged 6 to 90 years. Each donor gave about 9.8 milliliters of peripheral blood, drawn into EDTA-treated Vacutainer tubes. PBMCs were isolated by Ficoll-Paque density-gradient centrifugation, with at least 6 million obtained per sample. Total RNA was extracted from PBMCs with Trizol reagent, with at least 5.5 micrograms obtained per sample. The percentages of naive CD45RAhigh/CD27high T cells were determined by flow cytometry on a PBMC aliquot from every donor.

This clonotype was sampled from a man in his thirties or forties in good health. This receptor chain uses TRBV3-1 and TRBJ2-2, with the identity of the D gene unclear. Source material: blood. The CDR3 region: CASSQYGRSNTGELFF. The DNA sequence is given as TGTGCCAGCAGCCAGTACGGCAGATCGAACACCGGGGAGCTGTTTTTT.